These T cell receptor beta chains were read from a single sample in a study of T cell responses to AZD1222 COVID-19 vaccine. TCRdb's copy holds only in-frame clones and misses some; the assay was immunoSEQ multiplex PCR. The sample yields some 150,000 clones, roughly 93% seen once. Sequences were derived from peripheral blood, sampled on day 0 of AZD1222 vaccination. The receptors shown here come from an adult in good health. Each CDR3 is given with its conserved first and last residue. The D gene is left open where the match is weak. Clone size, where shown, is once, few, many, or a class for clones that have expanded.

j_gene: TRBJ2-1; d_gene: NA; abundance: NA; v_gene: TRBV2; CDR3aa: CASSPGRPDYNEQFF
j_gene: TRBJ1-2; d_gene: TRBD1; abundance: NA; v_gene: TRBV5-8; CDR3aa: CASSFGDREDYGYTF
j_gene: TRBJ1-1; d_gene: NA; abundance: NA; v_gene: TRBV7-8; CDR3aa: CASSSGTMMNTEAFF
j_gene: TRBJ1-2; d_gene: NA; abundance: NA; v_gene: TRBV3-1/TRBV3-2; CDR3aa: CASSQGVANYGYTF
j_gene: TRBJ2-3; d_gene: TRBD2; abundance: NA; v_gene: TRBV4-2; CDR3aa: CASSQDGWTSGTDTQYF
j_gene: TRBJ1-1; d_gene: TRBD1; abundance: NA; v_gene: TRBV28; CDR3aa: CASSKPLYRGLETEAFF
j_gene: TRBJ2-3; d_gene: NA; abundance: NA; v_gene: TRBV11-3; CDR3aa: CASSLTRADTQYF
j_gene: TRBJ1-4; d_gene: NA; abundance: NA; v_gene: TRBV11-2; CDR3aa: CASSLTTTATNEKLFF
j_gene: TRBJ1-1; d_gene: NA; abundance: NA; v_gene: TRBV4-2; CDR3aa: CASSPPLNTEAFF
j_gene: TRBJ2-7; d_gene: TRBD2; abundance: NA; v_gene: TRBV6-5; CDR3aa: CASSIGTSRYEQYF
j_gene: TRBJ1-1; d_gene: NA; abundance: NA; v_gene: TRBV7-9; CDR3aa: CASSLQGAVVTEAFF
j_gene: TRBJ2-5; d_gene: NA; abundance: NA; v_gene: TRBV29-1; CDR3aa: CSVETRDTYQETQYF
j_gene: TRBJ2-1; d_gene: NA; abundance: NA; v_gene: TRBV12-3/TRBV12-4; CDR3aa: CASSLTVEQFF
j_gene: TRBJ1-5; d_gene: NA; abundance: NA; v_gene: TRBV3-1/TRBV3-2; CDR3aa: CASSLYSNQPQHF
j_gene: TRBJ2-1; d_gene: NA; abundance: NA; v_gene: TRBV30; CDR3aa: CAWSEGQYNEQFF
j_gene: TRBJ2-1; d_gene: NA; abundance: NA; v_gene: TRBV6-1; CDR3aa: CASSEGSSYNEQFF
j_gene: TRBJ2-7; d_gene: NA; abundance: NA; v_gene: TRBV19; CDR3aa: CASSRGPPGEQYF
j_gene: TRBJ2-1; d_gene: TRBD2; abundance: NA; v_gene: TRBV7-7; CDR3aa: CASSPGGLAGVDEQFF
j_gene: TRBJ2-1; d_gene: TRBD2; abundance: NA; v_gene: TRBV5-1; CDR3aa: CASSLTLAAGESEQFF
j_gene: TRBJ2-7; d_gene: TRBD2; abundance: NA; v_gene: TRBV3-1/TRBV3-2; CDR3aa: CASSPGLDTGEQYF
j_gene: TRBJ2-7; d_gene: NA; abundance: NA; v_gene: TRBV5-1; CDR3aa: CASSWVPLRASSYEQYF
j_gene: TRBJ2-5; d_gene: TRBD2; abundance: NA; v_gene: TRBV6-5; CDR3aa: CASSYSGLERETQYF
j_gene: TRBJ2-1; d_gene: TRBD2; abundance: NA; v_gene: TRBV2; CDR3aa: CASTRGTSGRVEFF
j_gene: TRBJ2-1; d_gene: TRBD1; abundance: NA; v_gene: TRBV19; CDR3aa: CASSPTDRVSSYNEQFF
j_gene: TRBJ1-6; d_gene: NA; abundance: NA; v_gene: TRBV21-1; CDR3aa: CASKNSQSSYNSPLHF
j_gene: TRBJ2-5; d_gene: NA; abundance: NA; v_gene: TRBV27; CDR3aa: CASSLNGGAETQYF
j_gene: TRBJ2-2; d_gene: NA; abundance: NA; v_gene: TRBV28; CDR3aa: CASSPSTGELFF
j_gene: TRBJ2-1; d_gene: TRBD2; abundance: NA; v_gene: TRBV24-1; CDR3aa: CATRGSGSNEQFF
j_gene: TRBJ2-3; d_gene: TRBD2; abundance: NA; v_gene: TRBV11-2; CDR3aa: CASTIRLAGTGDTQYF
j_gene: TRBJ2-7; d_gene: TRBD1; abundance: once; v_gene: TRBV6-5; CDR3aa: CASRPPGQSKYEQYF
j_gene: TRBJ1-5; d_gene: NA; abundance: NA; v_gene: TRBV6-5; CDR3aa: CASSYSGQPQHF
j_gene: TRBJ2-1; d_gene: NA; abundance: NA; v_gene: TRBV13; CDR3aa: CASSWYNEQFF
j_gene: TRBJ2-1; d_gene: NA; abundance: NA; v_gene: TRBV6-1; CDR3aa: CASSESDNEQFF
j_gene: TRBJ1-2; d_gene: TRBD1; abundance: NA; v_gene: TRBV27; CDR3aa: CASGTVTGVYGYTF
j_gene: TRBJ1-1; d_gene: TRBD1; abundance: NA; v_gene: TRBV4-1; CDR3aa: CASSRRPTGGRVRNTEAFF
j_gene: TRBJ1-2; d_gene: NA; abundance: once; v_gene: TRBV5-1; CDR3aa: CASSLEAGSRGYTF
j_gene: TRBJ2-5; d_gene: TRBD1; abundance: NA; v_gene: TRBV19; CDR3aa: CASSISGTGGDETQYF
j_gene: TRBJ2-4; d_gene: TRBD1; abundance: once; v_gene: TRBV13; CDR3aa: CASSPKTGKNIQYF
j_gene: TRBJ2-1; d_gene: TRBD2; abundance: NA; v_gene: TRBV7-9; CDR3aa: CASSHPAGGYYNEQFF
j_gene: TRBJ2-3; d_gene: TRBD2; abundance: NA; v_gene: TRBV5-1; CDR3aa: CASSSTSGTDTQYF
j_gene: TRBJ1-3; d_gene: NA; abundance: NA; v_gene: TRBV3-1/TRBV3-2; CDR3aa: CASSQEGLFLSGNTIYF
j_gene: TRBJ2-3; d_gene: NA; abundance: NA; v_gene: TRBV10-3; CDR3aa: CAISDRGDTQYF
j_gene: TRBJ1-4; d_gene: TRBD1; abundance: NA; v_gene: TRBV3-1/TRBV3-2; CDR3aa: CASSQTPGQGNEKLFF
j_gene: TRBJ2-5; d_gene: NA; abundance: NA; v_gene: TRBV11-3; CDR3aa: CASSLEGGQETQYF
j_gene: TRBJ1-2; d_gene: NA; abundance: once; v_gene: TRBV5-4; CDR3aa: CASSTRDGRFGGYTF
j_gene: TRBJ2-3; d_gene: NA; abundance: NA; v_gene: TRBV11-2; CDR3aa: CASSLGRVRTPDTQYF
j_gene: TRBJ1-6; d_gene: TRBD1; abundance: NA; v_gene: TRBV9; CDR3aa: CASSVVRTGKSSPLHF
j_gene: TRBJ2-1; d_gene: NA; abundance: NA; v_gene: TRBV10-3; CDR3aa: CAISRLNYNEQFF
j_gene: TRBJ1-1; d_gene: NA; abundance: NA; v_gene: TRBV5-4; CDR3aa: CASSPGVRMNTEAFF
j_gene: TRBJ2-1; d_gene: TRBD2; abundance: NA; v_gene: TRBV27; CDR3aa: CASSDEGLAAYNEQFF
j_gene: TRBJ1-4; d_gene: NA; abundance: NA; v_gene: TRBV5-5; CDR3aa: CASSDGTSNEKLFF